Following are 18 T cell receptor beta chains from one sample sequenced in a study of T-cell reconstitution after alpha-beta-depleted transplantation in children. Unique molecular identifiers were incorporated during preparation of the TCRbeta library. TCRdb redid the calling of the PCR reads with MiXCR, one entry per CDR3 protein. There are just under 350,000 distinct CDR3 sequences in the sample; 15% to 20% occur only once, and 35% to 50% lies in the top ten. The sample in question was PBMCs, mostly from graft donor cells, obtained 360 days after TCRalphabeta/CD19-depleted stem cell transplant. The receptors were gathered from a male patient aged 2 to 10 who had a stem cell transplant for acute lymphoblastic leukemia, so the T cells may come from the graft donor.

This clonotype came up a few times. This chain joins TRBV12-3 or TRBV12-4 and TRBJ2-2; 7 bases align to TRBD2. Trimming at V came to 10 bases and at J to 4 bases, leaving 12 bases not matched to a gene. This CDR3 spans 15 amino acids. The CDR3 region is CATTPARGVTGELFF. The CDR3 bases are TGTGCCACCACCCCAGCACGGGGGGTCACCGGGGAGCTGTTTTTT.

The chain carries TRBV7-3 and TRBJ2-2; 7 bases match TRBD1. The CDR3 sequence is 15 residues long. Germline loops: CDR1 SGHTA, CDR2 FQGTGA. With 5 bases clipped from V and 1 base from J, the junction kept 4 bases outside the gene matches. Here the CDR3 DNA reads TGTGCCAGCAGCCCCGGGACAGTGAACACCGGGGAGCTGTTTTTT. Amino acid sequence: CASSPGTVNTGELFF.

About this clonotype itself: The conserved phenylalanine or tryptophan is not found at the CDR3 terminus, so this likely reflects a read error. This chain links TRBV4-2 with TRBJ2-3; perhaps TRBD2 as D (6 bases). The CDR3 covers 17 residues. V lost 5 bases and J lost 0, with 18 bases in between. Germline lookup yields CDR1 LGHNA and CDR2 YNFKEQ. The CDR3 spells CASSGARRAVSTDTQYL. The DNA of the CDR3 is TGTGCCAGCAGCGGGGCAAGGAGGGCCGTGAGCACAGATACGCAGTATCTT.

In this sample, this clonotype turned up many times. V and J are TRBV29-1 and TRBJ2-5, with 7 positions matching TRBD2. The junction had 6 bases not matched to a gene; V was cut back by 4 bases and J by 4 bases. The length of the CDR3 is 13 residues. CDR1 is SQVTM, CDR2 ANQGSEA, per germline. The CDR3 sequence is CSVVTSTRETQYF. The DNA of the CDR3 is TGCAGCGTTGTGACTAGCACGCGAGAGACCCAGTACTTC.

The sample holds a few counts of this clonotype. The CDR3 DNA reads TGTGCCACCAGTGATTCACGAACACCGTACCAAGAGACCCAGTACTTC. This codes for CATSDSRTPYQETQYF. This rearrangement joins TRBV24-1 to TRBJ2-5; D is unclear. CDR1 KGHDR and CDR2 SFDVKD come from the germline V gene. V was trimmed by 2 bases and J by 0 bases, leaving 12 bases between them. This CDR3 contains 16 residues.

The V call is TRBV10-2, the J call TRBJ2-5; D is possibly TRBD2 (5 bases). Per germline, CDR1 WSHSY and CDR2 SAAADI. The V and J ends lost 8 bases and 5 bases respectively, with 12 bases between them. The CDR3 totals 12 residues. The CDR3 DNA reads as TGCGCCAGCGGACTGGGATATGAGACCCAGTACTTC. Encoded protein: CASGLGYETQYF.

There are a few counts of this clonotype. The V call is TRBV20-1, the J call TRBJ2-3, with D uncertain. Germline lookup yields CDR1 DFQATT and CDR2 SNEGSKA (reference sequence). V gave up 7 bases and J gave up 2 bases, with 16 bases separating them. There are 14 residues in the CDR3. CDR3: CSGARSSYTDTQYF. In nucleotides, the CDR3 is TGCAGTGGAGCTAGGAGTTCCTACACAGATACGCAGTATTTT.

V usage is TRBV3-1 and J usage is TRBJ2-3; the D gene is possibly TRBD2 (6 bases). This CDR3 is built from 15 residues. With 1 base removed from V and 3 bases from J, the gap between germline ends came to 11 bases. Germline V gives CDR1 LGHDT, CDR2 YNNKEL (reference sequence). The CDR3 region is CASSQVGRRTDTQYF. DNA for the CDR3: TGTGCCAGCAGCCAAGTAGGGAGGAGGACAGATACGCAGTATTTT.

The CDR3 spells CASSPRLAGGRIQETQYF. The CDR3 DNA reads as TGTGCCAGCAGCCCCCGACTAGCGGGAGGGCGGATCCAAGAGACCCAGTACTTC. V gene TRBV3-1 combines with J gene TRBJ2-5; 14 positions match TRBD2. The V segment lost 4 bases and the J segment 1 base; nucleotides outside the gene matches: 8. Germline values: CDR1 LGHDT, CDR2 YNNKEL (reference sequence). The CDR3 runs to 18 residues.

This clonotype was observed a few times. CDR3 DNA: TGCAGCGTTGAAGCCTGGGGGAGTTCTGGGGCCAACGTCCTGACTTTC. This encodes CSVEAWGSSGANVLTF. V gene TRBV29-1 combines with J gene TRBJ2-6; D could derive from TRBD1 or TRBD2 (5 bases each). Germline CDR1 reads SQVTM; CDR2 reads ANQGSEA. The V gene lost 1 base and the J gene lost 1 base, with 11 bases spanning the gap. There are 16 residues in the CDR3.

This clonotype has at least ten counts. Written as DNA, the CDR3 is TGTGCCAGCAGTCCCCGACTAGTTTCCTACAATGAGCAGTTCTTC. Protein product: CASSPRLVSYNEQFF. The chain recombines TRBV28 with TRBJ2-1, with D maybe TRBD2 (6 bases). The CDR3 is 15 residues long. The V and J ends lost 5 bases and 1 base respectively, with 12 bases between them. Germline CDR1 is MDHEN and CDR2 is SYDVKM.

The chain carries TRBV6-2 or TRBV6-3 and TRBJ2-7; 7 nucleotides match TRBD1. Trimming cost V 6 bases and J 1 base; bases outside gene matches: 3. From germline, CDR1 is MNHEY and CDR2 SVGEGT. The CDR3 consists of 13 residues. The CDR3 DNA is TGTGCCAGCAGGCCGACAGGGTCCTACGAGCAGTACTTC. This translates into CASRPTGSYEQYF.

This clonotype came up many times. The chain uses TRBV7-9 and TRBJ2-1; D tentatively fits TRBD1 or TRBD2 (5 bases each). Per germline, CDR1 SEHNR and CDR2 FQNEAQ (reference sequence). There are 11 residues in the CDR3. With 3 bases removed from V and 8 bases from J, the gap between germline ends came to 5 bases. CDR3 coding DNA: TGTGCCAGCAGCTTGGGGGATGAGCAGTTCTTC. Its protein is CASSLGDEQFF.

This clonotype was observed many times. The chain combines TRBV24-1 with TRBJ2-1; TRBD2 matches at 8 bases. Germline values: CDR1 KGHDR, CDR2 SFDVKD. CDR3 length: 13 residues. J lost 8 bases, V lost 9 bases, and 8 bases had no gene match. The CDR3 sequence: CATGKAGADEQFF. The CDR3 DNA sequence: TGTGCCACCGGGAAAGCGGGGGCGGATGAGCAGTTCTTC.

This clonotype was recorded a few times. CDR3 sequence (DNA): TGCAGCGTTGGAAAGGGAAACACCGGGGAGCTGTTTTTT. Residues: CSVGKGNTGELFF. The chain joins TRBV29-1 to TRBJ2-2; D gene uncertain. CDR1 SQVTM and CDR2 ANQGSEA come from the germline V gene. The CDR3 has 13 amino acids. The ends were cut back, 4 bases at V and 2 bases at J, with 8 bases in the middle.

This clonotype was counted at least ten times. The CDR3 region is CATGTSGRAGTGELFF. In DNA form, the CDR3 reads TGTGCCACCGGGACTAGCGGGAGGGCAGGCACCGGGGAGCTGTTTTTT. The chain carries TRBV12-3 or TRBV12-4 and TRBJ2-2, with 16 positions matching TRBD2. CDR3 length: 16 residues. With 10 bases clipped from V and 4 bases from J, the junction kept 6 bases outside the gene matches.

Ten or more counts support this clonotype. A read error may account for a junction end that differs from germline. The J gene is TRBJ2-5, the V gene TRBV20-1; D is unclear. The CDR3 runs 13 residues. Germline V gives CDR1 DFQATT, CDR2 SNEGSKA (reference sequence). CDR3: CSAPTTIQGTQYF. DNA of the CDR3: TGCAGTGCCCCTACCACTATCCAAGGGACCCAGTACTTC.

In its sample, this clonotype was seen a few times. This chain connects TRBV29-1 to TRBJ1-3; a weak D match, TRBD1 (5 bases). Per the germline V gene, CDR1 is SQVTM and CDR2 is ANQGSEA. Deletions cut 0 bases from V and 2 bases from J, with 11 bases between. The CDR3 sequence is 15 residues long. In DNA form, the CDR3 reads TGCAGCGTTGAAGATTTCTGGGGGACTGGAAACACCATATATTTT. Its protein is CSVEDFWGTGNTIYF.